The text below deals with one TCR beta chain. Method: immunoSEQ multiplex PCR; TCRdb's copy keeps in-frame clones and lacks some. This table has 300,000 to 450,000 clones, around 90% appearing once. The data stem from a study of blood T cell repertoires in COVID-19. This CDR3 spans 15 amino acids. V shed 0 bases and J shed 4 bases, with 9 bases lying between them. Germline assignment: CDR1 SGHAT and CDR2 FQNNGV. The gene calls are TRBV11-2 and TRBJ2-2; D not resolved. The sequencing input was peripheral blood. The sequence came from a young woman with COVID-19, enrolled during active disease. CDR3 region: CASSLDLWATGELFF. The CDR3 bases are TGTGCCAGCAGCTTAGATCTGTGGGCCACCGGGGAGCTGTTTTTT.